This T cell receptor (beta chain) was identified during a study of cytomegalovirus exposure and HLA in healthy donors. Study outcomes and limitations: Later analysis demonstrated an association between a missense DCLRE1C variant and TCR beta V- and J-gene trimming. Across all donors, roughly uniform sequencing depth was an assumption of the presence/absence analyses. Listed as cytomegalovirus-associated were 150 or so TCR beta chains. It was reported in a later analysis that an Asian-associated ancestry cluster showed fewer N-insertions than the roughly 670-donor mean.

CDR3 length: 18 residues. The germline gives CDR1 SGHKS, CDR2 YYEKEE (reference sequence). V was pared by 4 bases and J by 4 bases, with 24 bases between. The PCR used 60 Vbeta and 13 Jbeta primers. Sequencing used immunoSEQ multiplex PCR; TCRdb keeps in-frame clones, though not all of them. The table has over 30,000 clones, 60% to 70% seen once; the top ten hold 10%. This clone was seen a few times. The antigen remains undetermined. The sequenced material came from PBMCs. The origin of this receptor is a man between 35 and 55 years old in good health and CMV-seropositive. The chain has TRBV5-5 and TRBJ1-5, with D uncertain. CDR3 residues: CASSPRAGFPNWNQPQHF. CDR3 DNA sequence: TGTGCCAGCAGCCCGAGGGCGGGATTCCCCAATTGGAATCAGCCCCAGCATTTT.